This TCR beta chain was identified in a study of blood T cell repertoires in COVID-19. About the research overall: Sources were T cells, B-cell-depleted T cells, or PBMCs; the material itself was cDNA or gDNA.

V gave up 8 bases and J gave up 6 bases; unmatched junction bases: 7. CDR1 SNHLY and CDR2 FYNNEI come from the germline V gene. The length of the CDR3 is 13 residues. The table came from immunoSEQ multiplex PCR; TCRdb's copy has only in-frame clones and leaves some out. The table shows about 100,000 clones, with around nine tenths occurring only once. The source material was peripheral blood. The J gene is TRBJ1-5, the V gene TRBV2; TRBD1 aligns across 7 bases. This sequence originates from a man at least 80 years old with acute or convalescent COVID-19. The DNA of the CDR3 is TGTGCCAGCGTATCAGGGGGAGGTCAGCCCCAGCATTTT. This encodes CASVSGGGQPQHF.